Listed here are 15 T cell receptor beta chains from one sample, sequenced in a study of response to subunit inactivated influenza vaccine. TCRdb ran MiXCR on the RT-PCR reads and lists one entry per CDR3 protein. Of about 500,000 distinct CDR3 sequences detected, 16% appear once; the ten largest clones hold around 3%. The sequencing here drew on CD4+ T cells sorted from PBMCs, taken less than 30 months after vaccination. These receptors all stem from a man aged 50-75 years who received an inactivated influenza vaccine.

The chain links TRBV5-4 to TRBJ2-5; the D is unclear. V was pared by 3 bases and J by 0 bases, with 9 bases between. Per germline, CDR1 SGHNT and CDR2 YYREEE (reference sequence). The CDR3 has 14 amino acids. Written as DNA, the CDR3 is TGTGCCAGCAGCTCTGCGTGGAACCAAGAGACCCAGTACTTC. It encodes CASSSAWNQETQYF.

This clonotype has a handful of counts. The chain is built from TRBV4-1 and TRBJ2-7; maybe TRBD2 (5 bases). Between the trimmed V and J ends, which lost 0 bases and 2 bases, there was a span of 11 bases. The CDR3 extends over 15 amino acids. The V gene's germline CDR1 is MGHRA and CDR2 YSYEKL. CDR3 sequence reads: CASSQDAGRTYEQYF. The CDR3 nucleotides read TGCGCCAGCAGCCAAGATGCGGGCAGGACCTACGAGCAGTACTTC.

The V and J genes are TRBV29-1 and TRBJ2-5; D uncertain. The length of the CDR3 is 11 residues. V was trimmed by 4 bases and J by 4 bases, leaving 7 bases between them. The germline V gene has CDR1 SQVTM and CDR2 ANQGSEA. The CDR3 loop is CSVVRTETQYF. Written as DNA, the CDR3 is TGCAGCGTTGTACGGACAGAGACCCAGTACTTC.

This clonotype was seen repeatedly, ten times or more. Sequence at one end of the junction differs from germline and may be a read error. The chain uses TRBV12-3 or TRBV12-4 and TRBJ1-2, with D hard to call. The CDR3 spans 12 residues. The CDR3 region has the DNA TGCGCCAGCAGCTTGCCGGGAGGTGGCTACACCTTC. Its translation is CASSLPGGGYTF.

This clonotype showed up just a few times. The chain recombines TRBV5-4 with TRBJ2-6; TRBD2 matches at 8 bases. Trimming at V came to 0 bases and at J to 4 bases, leaving 12 bases not matched to a gene. This CDR3 comprises 19 residues. In germline, CDR1 is SGHNT, CDR2 YYREEE (reference sequence). The CDR3 protein is CASSLGPLAGRPGANVLTF. Written as DNA, the CDR3 is TGTGCCAGCAGCTTGGGGCCCTTAGCGGGAAGGCCCGGGGCCAACGTCCTGACTTTC. Together with reference TRBV5-4 and TRBJ2-6, the CDR3 gives the full variable domain: ETGVTQSPTHLIKTRGQQVTLRCSSQSGHNTVSWYQQALGQGPQFIFQYYREEENGRGNFPPRFSGLQFPNYSSELNVNALELDDSALYLCASSLGPLAGRPGANVLTFGAGSRLTVL.

This clonotype has at least ten counts. The V gene is TRBV28, the J gene TRBJ1-4; the D is unclear. The length of the CDR3 is 11 residues. From germline, CDR1 is MDHEN and CDR2 SYDVKM. Deletions cut 6 bases from V and 11 bases from J, with 10 bases between. The CDR3: CASSSPAKLFF. Written as DNA, the CDR3 is TGTGCCAGCAGCTCCCCAGCTAAACTGTTTTTT.

This clonotype has more than one count but fewer than ten. In DNA, the CDR3 is TGTGCCATCAATCCTAGCGGGAGAGATACGCAGTATTTT. Amino acids: CAINPSGRDTQYF. This chain connects TRBV10-3 to TRBJ2-3; TRBD2 matches at 10 bases. Germline-derived CDR1 and CDR2 are ENHRY and SYGVKD. This CDR3 spans 13 amino acids. Trimming took 7 bases from V and 5 from J; bases not matched to a gene: 3.

Ten or more counts support this clonotype. The chain recombines TRBV29-1 with TRBJ1-1, with TRBD1 matching 8 bases. CDR3 length equals 13 residues. Per germline, CDR1 SQVTM and CDR2 ANQGSEA. After removal of 6 bases from V and 11 bases from J, the junction contained 14 bases not matched to a gene. CDR3 nucleotides: TGCAGCGTCCTGCGGACAGGGAGCCTTGGGGCTTTCTTT. It translates to CSVLRTGSLGAFF.

This chain links TRBV12-3 or TRBV12-4 with TRBJ1-1; D unclear. With 6 bases removed from V and 1 base from J, the gap between germline ends came to 9 bases. This CDR3 has 13 residues. Here the CDR3 DNA reads TGTGCCAGCAGGGTGGATTGGAACACTGAAGCTTTCTTT. Its translation: CASRVDWNTEAFF.

The gene calls are TRBV15 and TRBJ2-2, with D possibly being TRBD2 (6 bases). Germline V gives CDR1 LNHNV, CDR2 YYDKDF (reference sequence). There are 18 residues in the CDR3. V was pared by 4 bases and J by 0 bases, with 18 bases between. As DNA, the CDR3 is TGTGCCACCAGCACGGGGGACGGCCTTCAAGCGAACACCGGGGAGCTGTTTTTT. Protein product: CATSTGDGLQANTGELFF.

In its sample, this clonotype was seen many times. CDR3 amino acids: CSASQGHREGQYF. CDR3 DNA sequence: TGCAGTGCTAGTCAAGGTCACAGGGAAGGGCAGTACTTC. This chain connects TRBV20-1 to TRBJ2-7, with D possibly TRBD1 on 6 matching bases. In germline, CDR1 is DFQATT, CDR2 SNEGSKA (reference sequence). The CDR3 is made up of 13 amino acids. The V and J ends lost 3 bases and 9 bases respectively, with 18 bases between them.

In its sample, this clonotype was seen a few times. This rearrangement joins TRBV7-2 to TRBJ2-3, with 12 positions matching TRBD2. Germline lookup yields CDR1 SGHTA and CDR2 FQGNSA. The CDR3 consists of 16 residues. J lost 3 bases, V lost 4 bases, and 5 bases had no gene match. CDR3 protein: CASSSSGRARTDTQYF. In nucleotides, the CDR3 is TGTGCCAGCAGCTCTAGCGGGAGGGCCAGGACAGATACGCAGTATTTT.

The chain couples TRBV6-1 to TRBJ2-3; D tentatively fits TRBD1 or TRBD2 (5 bases each). CDR1 is MNHNS and CDR2 is SASEGT in the germline V gene. The CDR3 is made up of 16 amino acids. Trimming removed 2 bases at V and 6 bases at J, with 18 bases between. CDR3 sequence reads: CASSEKAGSLWDTQYF. The CDR3 DNA reads as TGTGCCAGCAGTGAAAAGGCAGGGAGTCTTTGGGATACGCAGTATTTT.

This clonotype has a handful of counts. The chain recombines TRBV10-3 with TRBJ2-3; the match to TRBD1 covers 8 bases. The CDR3 extends over 13 amino acids. The V gene's germline CDR1 is ENHRY and CDR2 SYGVKD. The junction had 5 bases not matched to a gene; V was cut back by 10 bases and J by 2 bases. The CDR3 DNA reads TGTGCCAGCGGGACAGGCGACACAGATACGCAGTATTTT. It codes for CASGTGDTDTQYF.

The chain has TRBV12-3 or TRBV12-4 and TRBJ2-5; no reliable D call. CDR3 length: 12 amino acids. The V end was cut by 6 bases, the J end by 5 bases, with 10 bases between. The CDR3 region has the DNA TGTGCCAGCAGCTTGAACCTCGAGACCCAGTACTTC. This encodes CASSLNLETQYF.